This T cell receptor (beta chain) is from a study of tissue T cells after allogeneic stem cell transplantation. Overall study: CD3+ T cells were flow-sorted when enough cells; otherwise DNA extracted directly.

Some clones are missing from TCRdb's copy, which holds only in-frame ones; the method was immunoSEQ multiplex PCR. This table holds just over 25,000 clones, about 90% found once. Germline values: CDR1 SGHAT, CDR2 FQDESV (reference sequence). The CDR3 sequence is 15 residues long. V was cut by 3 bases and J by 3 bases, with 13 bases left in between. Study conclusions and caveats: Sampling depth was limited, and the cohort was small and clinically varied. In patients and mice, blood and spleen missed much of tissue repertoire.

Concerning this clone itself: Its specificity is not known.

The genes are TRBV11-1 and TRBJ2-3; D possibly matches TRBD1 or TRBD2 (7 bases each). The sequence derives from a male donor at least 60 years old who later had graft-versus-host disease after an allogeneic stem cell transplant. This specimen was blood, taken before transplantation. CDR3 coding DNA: TGTGCCAGCAGCTTCAGACAGGGAGGGACAGATACGCAGTATTTT. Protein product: CASSFRQGGTDTQYF. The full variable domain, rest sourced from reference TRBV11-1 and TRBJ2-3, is EAEVAQSPRYKITEKSQAVAFWCDPISGHATLYWYRQILGQGPELLVQFQDESVVDDSQLPKDRFSAERLKGVDSTLKIQPAELGDSAMYLCASSFRQGGTDTQYFGPGTRLTVL.